This TCR beta chain was captured by sequencing in a study of monozygotic twins with inflammatory bowel disease. Each donor supplied less than 3 ml of blood. After skipping T cell sorting, the authors isolated total RNA from whole blood. TCRdb reanalyzed the 5' RACE reads and collapses them to one entry per CDR3 protein, without DNA. Its listing shows 350,000 to 550,000 distinct CDR3 sequences. The CDR3 has 12 residues. Germline CDR1 reads MDHEN; CDR2 reads SYDVKM. This rearrangement joins TRBV28 to TRBJ2-5. This clonotype was sampled from a human donor with ulcerative colitis or Crohn's disease, or a healthy co-twin of an affected twin (not recorded which). What was sequenced was blood. The CDR3 loop is CASSVGMETQYF.